This T cell receptor beta chain was sequenced during a study of T-cell memory formation after mild COVID-19. Turning to the study itself: Largely donor-specific TCR clusters were found.

It was 5'RACE with constant-segment primers that produced the TCR alpha and TCR beta cDNA libraries, which carried sample barcodes and UMIs. TCRdb fed the 5' RACE reads into MiXCR, producing one record per CDR3 protein. Among some 280,000 distinct CDR3 sequences, roughly 17% were seen once, and the ten largest hold less than 30%. The V and J ends lost 6 bases and 0 bases respectively, with 15 bases between them. The CDR3 consists of 16 residues. CDR1 MNHEY and CDR2 SVGAGI come from the germline V gene. Many counts were recorded for this clonotype. The V and J genes are TRBV6-5 and TRBJ1-5; a weak D match, TRBD1 (6 bases). The specimen sequenced was PBMCs or a T cell subset sorted from them (not recorded which). This TCR derives from a man aged 18 to 29 who had mild COVID-19 (a few samples of this study predate the infection). Cell type and time point are not known. The CDR3 loop is CASSRWGPYSNQPQHF. CDR3 nucleotides: TGTGCCAGCAGCAGGTGGGGGCCCTATAGCAATCAGCCCCAGCATTTT.